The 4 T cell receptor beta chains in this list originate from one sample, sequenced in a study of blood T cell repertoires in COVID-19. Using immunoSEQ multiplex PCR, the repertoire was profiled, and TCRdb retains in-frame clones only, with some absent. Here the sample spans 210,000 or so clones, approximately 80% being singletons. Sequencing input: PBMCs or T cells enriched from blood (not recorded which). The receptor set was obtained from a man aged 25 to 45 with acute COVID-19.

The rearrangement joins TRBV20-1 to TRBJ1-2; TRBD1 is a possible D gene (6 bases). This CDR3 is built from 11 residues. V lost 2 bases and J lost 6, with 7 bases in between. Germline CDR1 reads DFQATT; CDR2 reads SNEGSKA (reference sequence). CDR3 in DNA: TGCAGTGCTAGAAAGGGGGATGGCTACACCTTC. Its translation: CSARKGDGYTF.

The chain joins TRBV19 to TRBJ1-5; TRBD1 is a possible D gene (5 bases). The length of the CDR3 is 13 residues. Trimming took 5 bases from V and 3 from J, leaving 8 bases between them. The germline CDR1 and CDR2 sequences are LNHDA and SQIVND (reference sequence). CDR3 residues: CASSRQPNQPQHF. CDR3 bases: TGTGCCAGTAGTCGACAGCCCAATCAGCCCCAGCATTTT.

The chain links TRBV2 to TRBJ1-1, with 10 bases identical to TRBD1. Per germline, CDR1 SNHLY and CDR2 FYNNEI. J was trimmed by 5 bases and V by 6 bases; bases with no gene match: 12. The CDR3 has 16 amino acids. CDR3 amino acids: CASRRTGGSSGTEAFF. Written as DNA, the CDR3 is TGTGCCAGCAGGAGGACAGGGGGGAGCAGCGGGACTGAAGCTTTCTTT.

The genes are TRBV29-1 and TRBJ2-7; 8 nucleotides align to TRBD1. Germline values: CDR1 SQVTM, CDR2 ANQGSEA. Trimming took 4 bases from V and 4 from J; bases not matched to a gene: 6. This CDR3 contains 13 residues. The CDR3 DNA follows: TGCAGCGTTGGGCAGGGGGCAGAATACGAGCAGTACTTC. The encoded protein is CSVGQGAEYEQYF.